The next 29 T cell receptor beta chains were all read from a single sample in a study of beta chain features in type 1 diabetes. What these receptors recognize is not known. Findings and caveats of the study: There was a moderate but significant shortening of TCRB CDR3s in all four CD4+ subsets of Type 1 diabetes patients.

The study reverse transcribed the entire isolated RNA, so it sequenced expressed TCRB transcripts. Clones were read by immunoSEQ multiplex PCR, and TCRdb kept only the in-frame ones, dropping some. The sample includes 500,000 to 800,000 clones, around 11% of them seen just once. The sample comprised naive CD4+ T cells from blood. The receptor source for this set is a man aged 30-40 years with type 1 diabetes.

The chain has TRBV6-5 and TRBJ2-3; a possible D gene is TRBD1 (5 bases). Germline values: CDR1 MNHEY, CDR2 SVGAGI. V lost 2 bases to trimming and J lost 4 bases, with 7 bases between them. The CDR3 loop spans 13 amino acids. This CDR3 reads CASSYLGPDTQYF. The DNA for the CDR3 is TGTGCCAGCAGTTACCTGGGGCCAGATACGCAGTATTTT.

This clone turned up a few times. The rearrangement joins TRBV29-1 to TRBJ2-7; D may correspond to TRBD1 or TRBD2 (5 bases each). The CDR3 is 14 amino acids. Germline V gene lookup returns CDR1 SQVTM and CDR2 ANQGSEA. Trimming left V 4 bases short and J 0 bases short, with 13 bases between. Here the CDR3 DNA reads TGCAGCGTTGCCGCCGTGGGGGTCTCCTACGAGCAGTACTTC. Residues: CSVAAVGVSYEQYF.

CDR3 DNA sequence: TGCGCCAGCAGTCAGGGACAGGAGACCGGGGAGCTGTTTTTT. This codes for CASSQGQETGELFF. The chain is built from TRBV5-1 and TRBJ2-2; 8 bases line up with TRBD1. V was clipped by 5 bases and J by 5 bases; unmatched bases: 5. Germline V gives CDR1 SGHRS, CDR2 YFSETQ. The CDR3 contains 14 residues. The full variable domain, with the rest looked up from reference TRBV5-1 and TRBJ2-2, is KAGVTQTPRYLIKTRGQQVTLSCSPISGHRSVSWYQQTPGQGLQFLFEYFSETQRNKGNFPGRFSGRQFSNSRSEMNVSTLELGDSALYLCASSQGQETGELFFGEGSRLTVL.

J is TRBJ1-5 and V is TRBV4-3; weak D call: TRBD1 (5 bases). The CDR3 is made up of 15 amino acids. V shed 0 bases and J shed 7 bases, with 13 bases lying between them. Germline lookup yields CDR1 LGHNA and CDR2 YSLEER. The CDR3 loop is CASSQELQGLQPQHF. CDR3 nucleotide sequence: TGCGCCAGCAGCCAAGAGTTGCAGGGTTTGCAGCCCCAGCATTTT.

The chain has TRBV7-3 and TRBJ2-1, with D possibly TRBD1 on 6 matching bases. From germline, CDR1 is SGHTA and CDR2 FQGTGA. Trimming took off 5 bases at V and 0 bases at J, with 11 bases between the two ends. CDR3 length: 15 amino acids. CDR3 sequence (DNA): TGTGCCAGCAGCACAGGGACCGGCTCCTACAATGAGCAGTTCTTC. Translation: CASSTGTGSYNEQFF. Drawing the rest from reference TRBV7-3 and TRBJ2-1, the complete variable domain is GAGVSQTPSNKVTEKGKYVELRCDPISGHTALYWYRQSLGQGPEFLIYFQGTGAADDSGLPNDRFFAVRPEGSVSTLKIQRTERGDSAVYLCASSTGTGSYNEQFFGPGTRLTVL.

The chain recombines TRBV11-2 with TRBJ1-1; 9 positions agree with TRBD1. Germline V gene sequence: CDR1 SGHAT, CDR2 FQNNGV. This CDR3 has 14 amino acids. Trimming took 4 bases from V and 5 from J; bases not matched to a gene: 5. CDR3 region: CASSSGQGRTEAFF. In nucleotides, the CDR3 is TGTGCCAGCAGCTCGGGACAGGGAAGGACTGAAGCTTTCTTT.

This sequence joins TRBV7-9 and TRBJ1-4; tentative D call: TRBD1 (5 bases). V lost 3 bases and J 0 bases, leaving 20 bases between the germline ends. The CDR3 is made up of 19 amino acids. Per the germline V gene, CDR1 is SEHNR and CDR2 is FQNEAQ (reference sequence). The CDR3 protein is CASSFGRVNMVATNEKLFF. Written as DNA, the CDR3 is TGTGCCAGCAGCTTCGGCAGGGTCAATATGGTTGCAACTAATGAAAAACTGTTTTTT.

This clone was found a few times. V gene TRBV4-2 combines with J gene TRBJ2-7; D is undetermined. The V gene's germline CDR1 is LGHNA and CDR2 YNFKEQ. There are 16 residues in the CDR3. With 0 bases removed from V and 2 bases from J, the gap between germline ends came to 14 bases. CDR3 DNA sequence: TGTGCCAGCAGCCAAGAGTTGGCAGGTCCTCCCTACGAGCAGTACTTC. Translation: CASSQELAGPPYEQYF.

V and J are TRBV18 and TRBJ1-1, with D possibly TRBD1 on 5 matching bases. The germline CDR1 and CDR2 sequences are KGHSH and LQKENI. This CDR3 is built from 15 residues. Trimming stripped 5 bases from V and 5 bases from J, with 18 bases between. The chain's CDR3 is CASSITGEVTTEAFF. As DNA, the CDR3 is TGTGCCAGCTCAATTACGGGGGAGGTAACGACTGAAGCTTTCTTT.

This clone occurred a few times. CDR3 protein: CAWSHMLYEQYF. CDR3 sequence (DNA): TGTGCCTGGAGTCATATGCTATACGAGCAGTACTTC. The V call is TRBV30, the J call TRBJ2-7, with unresolved D. The CDR3 has 12 residues. Trimming stripped 2 bases from V and 4 bases from J, with 9 bases between. Germline CDR1 is GTSNPN and CDR2 is SVGIG (reference sequence).

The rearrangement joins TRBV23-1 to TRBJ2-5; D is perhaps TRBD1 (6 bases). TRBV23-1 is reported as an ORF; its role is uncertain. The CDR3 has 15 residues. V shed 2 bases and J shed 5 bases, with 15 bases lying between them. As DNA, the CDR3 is TGCGCCAGCAGTCAAGGACCCCAGGGGTGGGAGACCCAGTACTTC. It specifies CASSQGPQGWETQYF.

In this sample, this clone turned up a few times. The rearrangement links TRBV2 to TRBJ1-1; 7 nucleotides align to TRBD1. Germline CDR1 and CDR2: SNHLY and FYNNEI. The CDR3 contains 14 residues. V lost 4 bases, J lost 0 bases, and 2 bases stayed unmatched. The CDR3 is CASSVGGMNTEAFF. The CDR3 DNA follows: TGTGCCAGCAGTGTAGGGGGCATGAACACTGAAGCTTTCTTT.

CDR3 nucleotides: TGTGCCATCAAGGCCCAGGCGGGGGGCGTTACTGAAGCTTTCTTT. This translates into CAIKAQAGGVTEAFF. The V and J genes are TRBV10-3 and TRBJ1-1; the D gene is possibly TRBD1 (6 bases). The V gene lost 7 bases and the J gene lost 5 bases, with 20 bases spanning the gap. The CDR3 totals 15 residues. Germline V gives CDR1 ENHRY, CDR2 SYGVKD.

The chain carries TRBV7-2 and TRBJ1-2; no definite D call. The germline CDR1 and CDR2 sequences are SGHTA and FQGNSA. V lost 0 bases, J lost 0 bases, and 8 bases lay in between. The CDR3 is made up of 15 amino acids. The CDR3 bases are TGTGCCAGCAGCTTAGCAAGTGGAGCTAACTATGGCTACACCTTC. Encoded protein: CASSLASGANYGYTF. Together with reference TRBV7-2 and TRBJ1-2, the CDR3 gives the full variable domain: GAGVSQSPSNKVTEKGKDVELRCDPISGHTALYWYRQSLGQGLEFLIYFQGNSAPDKSGLPSDRFSAERTGGSVSTLTIQRTQQEDSAVYLCASSLASGANYGYTFGSGTRLTVV.

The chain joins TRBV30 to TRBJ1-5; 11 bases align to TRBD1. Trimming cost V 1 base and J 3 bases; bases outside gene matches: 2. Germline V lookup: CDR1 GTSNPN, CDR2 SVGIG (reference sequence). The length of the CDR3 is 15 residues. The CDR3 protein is CAWSGGQGANQPQHF. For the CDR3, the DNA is TGTGCCTGGAGTGGAGGACAGGGGGCCAATCAGCCCCAGCATTTT.

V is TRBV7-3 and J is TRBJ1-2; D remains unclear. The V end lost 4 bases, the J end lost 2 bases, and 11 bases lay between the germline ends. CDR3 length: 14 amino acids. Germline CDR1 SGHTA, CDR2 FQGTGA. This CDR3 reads CASSSPGVNYGYTF. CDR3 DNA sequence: TGTGCCAGCAGCTCCCCCGGGGTCAACTATGGCTACACCTTC.

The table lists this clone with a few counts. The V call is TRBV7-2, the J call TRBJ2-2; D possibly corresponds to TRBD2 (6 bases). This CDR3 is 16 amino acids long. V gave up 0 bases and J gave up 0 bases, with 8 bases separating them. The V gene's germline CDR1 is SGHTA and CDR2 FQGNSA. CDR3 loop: CASSLARGANTGELFF. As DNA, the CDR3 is TGTGCCAGCAGCTTAGCGCGGGGAGCGAACACCGGGGAGCTGTTTTTT.

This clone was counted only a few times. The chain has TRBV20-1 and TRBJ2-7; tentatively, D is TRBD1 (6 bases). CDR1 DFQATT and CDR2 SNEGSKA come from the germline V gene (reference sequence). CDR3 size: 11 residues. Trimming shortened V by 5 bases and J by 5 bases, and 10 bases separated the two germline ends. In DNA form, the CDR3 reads TGCAGTGCTCCCCGGACAGACGAGCAGTACTTC. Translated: CSAPRTDEQYF.

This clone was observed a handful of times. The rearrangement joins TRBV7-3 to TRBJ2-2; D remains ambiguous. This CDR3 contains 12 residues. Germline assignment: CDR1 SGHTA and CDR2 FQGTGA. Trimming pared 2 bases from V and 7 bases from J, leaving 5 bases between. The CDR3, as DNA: TGTGCCAGCAGCTTAGACGACGGGGAGCTGTTTTTT. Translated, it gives CASSLDDGELFF. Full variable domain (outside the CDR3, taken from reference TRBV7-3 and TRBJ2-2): GAGVSQTPSNKVTEKGKYVELRCDPISGHTALYWYRQSLGQGPEFLIYFQGTGAADDSGLPNDRFFAVRPEGSVSTLKIQRTERGDSAVYLCASSLDDGELFFGEGSRLTVL.

The CDR3 DNA sequence: TGTGCCAGCAGCTTAAGTGTCGATGGCTACACCTTC. Protein: CASSLSVDGYTF. J is TRBJ1-2 and V is TRBV7-9; the D is unclear. The CDR3 has 12 amino acids. With 2 bases removed from V and 6 bases from J, the gap between germline ends came to 7 bases. Germline V gene sequence: CDR1 SEHNR, CDR2 FQNEAQ (reference sequence).

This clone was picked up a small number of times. CDR3 sequence: CASSLTGASSGANVLTF. CDR3 DNA: TGTGCCAGCAGCTTAACAGGGGCCAGCTCTGGGGCCAACGTCCTGACTTTC. The V and J genes are TRBV7-2 and TRBJ2-6; 7 bases map to TRBD1. Trimming at V came to 2 bases and at J to 0 bases, leaving 4 bases not matched to a gene. Germline-derived CDR1 and CDR2 are SGHTA and FQGNSA. The CDR3 consists of 17 residues. Full variable domain (outside the CDR3, taken from reference TRBV7-2 and TRBJ2-6): GAGVSQSPSNKVTEKGKDVELRCDPISGHTALYWYRQSLGQGLEFLIYFQGNSAPDKSGLPSDRFSAERTGGSVSTLTIQRTQQEDSAVYLCASSLTGASSGANVLTFGAGSRLTVL.

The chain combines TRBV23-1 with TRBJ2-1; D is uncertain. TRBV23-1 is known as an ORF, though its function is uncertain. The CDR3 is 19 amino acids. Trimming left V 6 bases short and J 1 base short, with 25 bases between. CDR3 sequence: CASRPPPPGSQRSYNEQFF. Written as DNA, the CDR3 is TGCGCCAGCAGACCGCCTCCCCCCGGGTCCCAAAGGTCCTACAATGAGCAGTTCTTC.

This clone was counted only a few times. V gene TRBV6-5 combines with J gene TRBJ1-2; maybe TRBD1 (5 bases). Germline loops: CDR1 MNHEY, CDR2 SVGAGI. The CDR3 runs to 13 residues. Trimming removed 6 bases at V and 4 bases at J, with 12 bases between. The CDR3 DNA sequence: TGTGCCAGCAGGGACGGGACCATCTATGGCTACACCTTC. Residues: CASRDGTIYGYTF.

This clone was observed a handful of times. CDR3 sequence (DNA): TGTGCCAGCAGCCCGACAGGGGATAACATTCAGTACTTC. It yields the protein CASSPTGDNIQYF. The chain has TRBV25-1 and TRBJ2-4; 8 positions match TRBD1. CDR3 length equals 13 residues. After removal of 6 bases from V and 7 bases from J, the junction contained 5 bases not matched to a gene. Germline CDR1 reads MGHDK; CDR2 reads SYGVNS. Combining the CDR3 with reference TRBV25-1 and TRBJ2-4 gives the whole variable domain EADIYQTPRYLVIGTGKKITLECSQTMGHDKMYWYQQDPGMELHLIHYSYGVNSTEKGDLSSESTVSRIRTEHFPLTLESARPSHTSQYLCASSPTGDNIQYFGAGTRLSVL.

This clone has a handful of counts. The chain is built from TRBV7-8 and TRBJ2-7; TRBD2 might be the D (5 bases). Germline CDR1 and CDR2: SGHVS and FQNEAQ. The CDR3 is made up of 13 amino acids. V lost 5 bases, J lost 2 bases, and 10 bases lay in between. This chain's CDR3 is CASSPTGTYEQYF. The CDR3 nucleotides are TGTGCCAGCAGCCCAACCGGGACCTACGAGCAGTACTTC.

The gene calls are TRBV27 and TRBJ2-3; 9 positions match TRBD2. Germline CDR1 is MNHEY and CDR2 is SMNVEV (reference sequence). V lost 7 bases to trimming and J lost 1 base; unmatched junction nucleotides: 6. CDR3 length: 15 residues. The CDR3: CASIRVAGGTDTQYF. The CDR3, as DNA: TGTGCCAGCATCAGGGTAGCGGGGGGCACAGATACGCAGTATTTT.

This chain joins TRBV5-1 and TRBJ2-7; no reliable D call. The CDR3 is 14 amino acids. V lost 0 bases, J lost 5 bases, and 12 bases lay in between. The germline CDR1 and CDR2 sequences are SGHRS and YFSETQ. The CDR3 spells CASSLVESLHEQYF. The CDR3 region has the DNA TGCGCCAGCAGCTTGGTGGAATCGCTACACGAGCAGTACTTC.

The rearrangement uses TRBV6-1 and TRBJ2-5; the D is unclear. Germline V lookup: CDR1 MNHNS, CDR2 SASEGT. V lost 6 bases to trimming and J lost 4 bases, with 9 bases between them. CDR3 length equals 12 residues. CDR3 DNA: TGTGCCAGCAGCTCGGACGGAGAGACCCAGTACTTC. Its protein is CASSSDGETQYF.

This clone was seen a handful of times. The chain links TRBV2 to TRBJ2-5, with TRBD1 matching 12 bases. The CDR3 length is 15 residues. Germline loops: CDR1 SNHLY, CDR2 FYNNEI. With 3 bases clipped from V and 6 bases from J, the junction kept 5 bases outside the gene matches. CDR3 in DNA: TGTGCCAGCAGTGAGGGACAGGGGGCTATCAAGACCCAGTACTTC. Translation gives CASSEGQGAIKTQYF. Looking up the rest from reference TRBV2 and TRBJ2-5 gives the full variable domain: EPEVTQTPSHQVTQMGQEVILRCVPISNHLYFYWYRQILGQKVEFLVSFYNNEISEKSEIFDDQFSVERPDGSNFTLKIRSTKLEDSAMYFCASSEGQGAIKTQYFGPGTRLLVL.